These T cell receptor beta chains were read from a single sample in a study of cytomegalovirus exposure and HLA in healthy donors. Measured with immunoSEQ multiplex PCR; TCRdb has only the in-frame clones, and not every one. The table has 100,000 to 150,000 clones, about four fifths seen once. The source material was PBMCs. The receptors originated from a man aged 18 to 30 in good health and CMV-seronegative. Both conserved end residues are part of each CDR3. D genes are given only for firm matches. Not all rows give a size; the values are once, few, many and, for expanded clones, a class.

TRBJ2-3,.,TRBV5-4,15,.,TGTGCCAGCAGCGAGGGACTCCACTATGTTGATACGCAGTATTTT,CASSEGLHYVDTQYF
TRBJ1-5,.,TRBV19,14,TRBD1,TGTGCCAGTAGACAGGGGAATTTGTTTCAGCCCCAGCATTTT,CASRQGNLFQPQHF
TRBJ1-4,.,TRBV5-1,15,.,TGCGCCAGCAGCTTGGGGTCCGGGACAAGGGAAAAACTGTTTTTT,CASSLGSGTREKLFF
TRBJ2-7,once,TRBV10-3,14,TRBD1,TGTGCCATCAGAAGGACAGGGGAGGCCTACGAGCAGTACTTC,CAIRRTGEAYEQYF
TRBJ2-1,.,TRBV4-3,15,TRBD2,TGCGCCAGCAGCCAAGGGGAGGGAGACTGGAATGAGCAGTTCTTC,CASSQGEGDWNEQFF
TRBJ1-6,.,TRBV30,13,TRBD1,TGTGCCCCATCAGACAGGGGAAATTCACCCCTCCACTTT,CAPSDRGNSPLHF
TRBJ2-2,.,TRBV2,14,.,TGTGCCAGCGTAGGGGGGGGCATCACCGGGGAGCTGTTTTTT,CASVGGGITGELFF
TRBJ2-1,.,TRBV6-5,12,.,TGTGCCAGCAGCCCTGACGGAGATGAGCAGTTCTTC,CASSPDGDEQFF
TRBJ1-6,.,TRBV7-8,14,.,TGTGCCAGCAGCCCGGGGTTGGGGGGATCACCCCTCCACTTT,CASSPGLGGSPLHF
TRBJ2-1,.,TRBV10-3,18,TRBD2,TGTGCCATCAGCGGGACTAGCGGGGGGGCGGTCCCCTACAATGAGCAGTTCTTC,CAISGTSGGAVPYNEQFF